These 13 T cell receptor beta chains were all obtained from the same sample, sequenced in a study of vaccination and CD4 T cells after COVID-19. Treatment of the sample: roughly 11-day PBMC culture with coronavirus spike peptide pools or control peptides (ViraFEST assay). Which antigens these TCRs recognize remains unknown. Sequencing of DNA taken from cultured CD4+ T cells relied on the Oncomine TCR Beta short-read assay. TCRdb independently ran MiXCR on the PCR reads; one entry per CDR3 protein. Among 9,500 to 15,000 distinct CDR3 sequences listed, 20% were seen once. The sample was CD4+ T cells from blood, cultured in vitro, taken before SARS-CoV-2 vaccination. The receptors here all came from a human donor who received a COVID-19 vaccine.

This clonotype was found once. The chain carries TRBV25-1 and TRBJ2-5, with a tentative D call TRBD1 (6 bases). Germline V gives CDR1 MGHDK, CDR2 SYGVNS. The CDR3 runs to 15 residues. V was clipped by 3 bases and J by 2 bases, with 13 bases between them. The CDR3 DNA reads as TGTGCCAGCAGTGACTTTGGGGGCGGACAAGAGACCCAGTACTTC. It is translated as CASSDFGGGQETQYF. Variable domain in full (rest from reference TRBV25-1 and TRBJ2-5): EADIYQTPRYLVIGTGKKITLECSQTMGHDKMYWYQQDPGMELHLIHYSYGVNSTEKGDLSSESTVSRIRTEHFPLTLESARPSHTSQYLCASSDFGGGQETQYFGPGTRLLVL.

The chain combines TRBV6-1 with TRBJ1-3, with a tentative D call TRBD1 (6 bases). CDR1 and CDR2 from the germline V gene are MNHNS and SASEGT. The germline V and J ends were trimmed by 6 bases and 3 bases, with 12 bases remaining between them. The CDR3 has 14 residues. This CDR3 reads CASRMNRDGNTIYF. In DNA, the CDR3 is TGTGCCAGCAGAATGAACAGGGATGGAAACACCATATATTTT.

Judged by abundance, this clonotype is medium-sized. The gene calls are TRBV7-2 and TRBJ1-5; TRBD1 might be the D (5 bases). CDR3 size: 16 residues. The V gene's germline CDR1 is SGHTA and CDR2 FQGNSA. Trimming stripped 5 bases from V and 2 bases from J, with 16 bases between. The CDR3 coding sequence is TGTGCCAGCAGCATTAGCAGGGATTGGGGCAATCAGCCCCAGCATTTT. It translates to CASSISRDWGNQPQHF.

The chain uses TRBV29-1 and TRBJ1-3, with D perhaps TRBD1 (5 bases). The germline gives CDR1 SQVTM, CDR2 ANQGSEA. This CDR3 is built from 13 residues. Trimming removed 4 bases at V and 0 bases at J, with 7 bases between. The CDR3 DNA sequence: TGCAGCGTTGGACAGAACTCTGGAAACACCATATATTTT. Translated: CSVGQNSGNTIYF. Combining the CDR3 with reference TRBV29-1 and TRBJ1-3 gives the whole variable domain SAVISQKPSRDICQRGTSLTIQCQVDSQVTMMFWYRQQPGQSLTLIATANQGSEATYESGFVIDKFPISRPNLTFSTLTVSNMSPEDSSIYLCSVGQNSGNTIYFGEGSWLTVV.

This clonotype was found a few times. The chain uses TRBV12-3 or TRBV12-4 and TRBJ2-5, with 7 positions matching TRBD1. This CDR3 is 13 amino acids long. The V gene end was trimmed by 5 bases and the J gene end by 10 bases; junction bases not matched to a gene: 10. CDR3 nucleotide sequence: TGTGCCAGCAGTAGGGACAGTTCCACTGACCAGTACTTC. The encoded protein is CASSRDSSTDQYF.

In this sample, this clonotype is large (0.1 to 1%). The chain couples TRBV6-5 to TRBJ2-2, with D tentatively TRBD2 (6 bases). Germline CDR1 reads MNHEY; CDR2 reads SVGAGI. This CDR3 has 15 residues. V lost 2 bases to trimming and J lost 6 bases, with 13 bases between them. CDR3 DNA: TGTGCCAGCAGTTACCGCGGGGCGCAATCCGGGGAGCTGTTTTTT. Protein: CASSYRGAQSGELFF.

This clonotype was counted only a few times. The chain combines TRBV20-1 with TRBJ2-3, with D possibly being TRBD1 (5 bases). V gave up 5 bases and J gave up 6 bases, with 18 bases separating them. The CDR3 is 14 residues long. The germline V gene encodes CDR1 DFQATT and CDR2 SNEGSKA (reference sequence). The CDR3 DNA follows: TGCAGTGCTTATGGTGGGGCGGCCCGGGATACGCAGTATTTT. Its translation is CSAYGGAARDTQYF.

This clonotype was detected only a few times. The V and J genes are TRBV5-1 and TRBJ1-2; 10 nucleotides match TRBD1. Germline CDR1 and CDR2: SGHRS and YFSETQ. Trimming at V came to 4 bases and at J to 4 bases, leaving 7 bases not matched to a gene. The length of the CDR3 is 15 residues. CDR3 DNA sequence: TGCGCCAGCAGCAATGGACAGGGGGGTAGCTATGGCTACACCTTC. This sequence encodes CASSNGQGGSYGYTF.

This clonotype was seen a few times. The CDR3 DNA sequence: TGTGCCAGCAGCGCCCTTAGCGGAGCGGACACAGATACGCAGTATTTT. It specifies CASSALSGADTDTQYF. The chain combines TRBV6-2 or TRBV6-3 with TRBJ2-3; D may be TRBD2 (6 bases). The V end was cut by 6 bases, the J end by 2 bases, with 18 bases between. CDR3 size: 16 residues. Germline CDR1 is MNHEY and CDR2 is SVGEGT.

The gene calls are TRBV30 and TRBJ1-5; D not resolved. This CDR3 is built from 14 residues. The germline CDR1 and CDR2 sequences are GTSNPN and SVGIG (reference sequence). The V gene lost 2 bases and the J gene lost 2 bases, with 10 bases spanning the gap. The CDR3 bases are TGTGCCTGGAGTCTACGGGGTGGCAATCAGCCCCAGCATTTT. This codes for CAWSLRGGNQPQHF. Supplemented by reference TRBV30 and TRBJ1-5, the full variable domain reads SQTIHQWPATLVQPVGSPLSLECTVEGTSNPNLYWYRQAAGRGLQLLFYSVGIGQISSEVPQNLSASRPQDRQFILSSKKLLLSDSGFYLCAWSLRGGNQPQHFGDGTRLSIL.

This clonotype came up a few times. The CDR3 DNA follows: TGTGCCTGGGGGACGGTTTATGGCTACACCTTC. Its protein is CAWGTVYGYTF. The V call is TRBV30, the J call TRBJ1-2; D perhaps matches TRBD1 (5 bases). The V and J ends lost 5 bases and 5 bases respectively, with 9 bases between them. The CDR3 length is 11 residues. CDR1 GTSNPN and CDR2 SVGIG come from the germline V gene (reference sequence).

J is TRBJ1-2 and V is TRBV21-1. TRBV21-1 corresponds to a pseudogene. The CDR3 spans 13 residues. The CDR3 sequence: CASSKFIPYGYTF. The CDR3 DNA follows: TGTGCCAGCAGCAAATTTATTCCGTATGGCTACACCTTC.

A single count supports this clonotype. The chain combines TRBV9 with TRBJ2-3; the match to TRBD2 covers 9 bases. Germline loops: CDR1 SGDLS, CDR2 YYNGEE. There are 15 residues in the CDR3. The J segment lost 1 base and the V segment lost 1 base, leaving 1 base of the junction unmatched. The chain's CDR3 is CASSVSSGGTDTQYF. The CDR3 DNA reads TGTGCCAGCAGCGTATCTAGCGGGGGCACAGATACGCAGTATTTT.